The 15 T cell receptor beta chains listed next were all sequenced from one sample in a study of cytomegalovirus exposure and HLA in healthy donors. PCR involved 60 Vbeta and 13 Jbeta primers. Assay used: immunoSEQ multiplex PCR; TCRdb lists only in-frame clones, some missing. The table shows 150,000 to 200,000 clones, with approximately 81% occurring only once. Specimen: PBMCs. These receptors were collected from a woman between 50 and 59 years old in good health and CMV-seronegative.

The CDR3 sequence: CASSVEPNYGYTF. The CDR3 bases are TGTGCCAGCAGTGTGGAGCCTAACTATGGCTACACCTTC. The chain employs TRBV2 and TRBJ1-2; no clear D gene. Germline V gene data show CDR1 as SNHLY and CDR2 as FYNNEI. With 4 bases removed from V and 0 bases from J, the gap between germline ends came to 6 bases. The CDR3 runs to 13 residues.

The V gene is TRBV27, the J gene TRBJ2-5, with D tentatively TRBD1 (5 bases). Trimming removed 8 bases at V and 7 bases at J, with 23 bases between. The germline V gene has CDR1 MNHEY and CDR2 SMNVEV (reference sequence). CDR3 size: 15 residues. CDR3 coding DNA: TGTGCCAGCTCTAGAAAACAGGAGTACGTCTGGACCCAGTACTTC. Protein: CASSRKQEYVWTQYF.

This chain links TRBV5-1 with TRBJ1-1; 7 nucleotides match TRBD1. The length of the CDR3 is 16 residues. The J segment lost 1 base and the V segment lost 1 base, leaving 7 bases of the junction unmatched. From germline, CDR1 is SGHRS and CDR2 YFSETQ. The CDR3 region is CASSLLAGGTNTEAFF. CDR3 coding DNA: TGCGCCAGCAGCTTGTTGGCAGGGGGGACGAACACTGAAGCTTTCTTT. Drawing the rest from reference TRBV5-1 and TRBJ1-1, the complete variable domain is KAGVTQTPRYLIKTRGQQVTLSCSPISGHRSVSWYQQTPGQGLQFLFEYFSETQRNKGNFPGRFSGRQFSNSRSEMNVSTLELGDSALYLCASSLLAGGTNTEAFFGQGTRLTVV.

V usage is TRBV25-1 and J usage is TRBJ1-4; no clear D. This CDR3 has 15 residues. Germline V gives CDR1 MGHDK, CDR2 SYGVNS. The V and J ends lost 6 bases and 2 bases respectively, with 13 bases between them. The CDR3 coding sequence is TGTGCCAGCAGGGAGTGGGGAGGCACTAATGAAAAACTGTTTTTT. It encodes CASREWGGTNEKLFF.

The chain combines TRBV7-2 with TRBJ2-1, with 13 nucleotides matching TRBD2. Germline V lookup: CDR1 SGHTA, CDR2 FQGNSA. This CDR3 has 17 residues. With V trimmed by 5 bases and J by 0 bases, 4 bases remained unmatched. In nucleotides, the CDR3 is TGTGCCAGCAGCACCGGGACTAGCGGGGCCTCCTACAATGAGCAGTTCTTC. It is translated as CASSTGTSGASYNEQFF.

The chain couples TRBV28 to TRBJ1-4; 9 bases match TRBD1. Looked up from germline, CDR1 is MDHEN and CDR2 is SYDVKM. The ends lost 6 bases at V and 8 bases at J; junction bases unmatched: 7. CDR3 size: 14 residues. CDR3 DNA sequence: TGTGCCAGCAGCCCGGGACAGGGCTTGGAAAAACTGTTTTTT. Amino acid sequence: CASSPGQGLEKLFF.

The rearrangement links TRBV18 to TRBJ1-1, with D possibly being TRBD1 (6 bases). The V gene lost 4 bases and the J gene lost 4 bases, with 13 bases spanning the gap. The CDR3 consists of 14 residues. The germline CDR1 and CDR2 sequences are KGHSH and LQKENI. The CDR3 region is CASSLRGGITEAFF. CDR3 coding DNA: TGTGCCAGCTCACTCAGGGGAGGGATCACTGAAGCTTTCTTT.

This clone was detected only a few times. The CDR3 is CASSMADRDGNTIYF. Here the CDR3 DNA reads TGTGCCAGCAGCATGGCCGACAGAGATGGAAACACCATATATTTT. V and J are TRBV21-1 and TRBJ1-3; the table's D call, TRBD1, was not checked against the DNA. TRBV21-1 is tagged as a pseudogene. The CDR3 has 15 amino acids.

The V gene is TRBV4-1, the J gene TRBJ2-2; a possible D gene is TRBD2 (5 bases). In germline, CDR1 is MGHRA, CDR2 YSYEKL. The V gene lost 4 bases and the J gene lost 5 bases, with 17 bases spanning the gap. The CDR3 spans 16 residues. CDR3 protein: CASSLQLGVITGELFF. DNA for the CDR3: TGCGCCAGCAGCCTCCAGTTGGGAGTAATAACCGGGGAGCTGTTTTTT.

The chain couples TRBV11-2 to TRBJ2-6; 7 bases map to TRBD1. CDR1 is SGHAT and CDR2 is FQNNGV in the germline V gene. The CDR3 runs 15 residues. The V and J ends lost 6 bases and 4 bases, in that order; junction bases with no gene match: 6. The CDR3 DNA follows: TGTGCCAGCAGTTACGGACAGGCAGGGGCCAACGTCCTGACTTTC. Translated: CASSYGQAGANVLTF.

This chain links TRBV5-1 with TRBJ2-1; D may be TRBD2 (5 bases). The ends were cut back, 4 bases at V and 0 bases at J, with 11 bases in the middle. Germline CDR1 is SGHRS and CDR2 is YFSETQ. This CDR3 is built from 15 residues. CDR3 coding DNA: TGCGCCAGCAGCAGATTAGCGAGCTCCTACAATGAGCAGTTCTTC. This gives the protein CASSRLASSYNEQFF.

The chain is built from TRBV28 and TRBJ1-6, with 9 bases fitting TRBD1. CDR3 length: 16 residues. Trimming cost V 4 bases and J 9 bases; bases outside gene matches: 10. CDR1 MDHEN and CDR2 SYDVKM come from the germline V gene. Here the CDR3 reads CASSSIQGAQPSPLHF. CDR3 bases: TGTGCCAGCAGTTCAATACAGGGGGCACAACCTTCACCCCTCCACTTT.

The rearrangement uses TRBV15 and TRBJ1-2; 7 bases line up with TRBD1. CDR1 and CDR2 from the germline V gene are LNHNV and YYDKDF (reference sequence). CDR3 length: 13 amino acids. J gave up 11 bases and V 2 bases, and 8 bases lay outside the gene matches. The chain's CDR3 is CATSRPDRAGYTF. DNA of the CDR3: TGTGCCACCAGCAGACCAGACAGGGCTGGATACACCTTC.

V is TRBV30 and J is TRBJ1-2; a possible D gene is TRBD1 (6 bases). Germline V gene lookup returns CDR1 GTSNPN and CDR2 SVGIG (reference sequence). V lost 1 base, J lost 4 bases, and 13 bases lay in between. The CDR3 covers 14 residues. The CDR3 sequence: CAWSAYRDGYGYTF. In DNA form, the CDR3 reads TGTGCCTGGAGTGCCTACAGGGATGGCTATGGCTACACCTTC. Full variable domain (missing parts from reference TRBV30 and TRBJ1-2): SQTIHQWPATLVQPVGSPLSLECTVEGTSNPNLYWYRQAAGRGLQLLFYSVGIGQISSEVPQNLSASRPQDRQFILSSKKLLLSDSGFYLCAWSAYRDGYGYTFGSGTRLTVV.

The J gene is TRBJ1-2, the V gene TRBV14, with 9 bases matching TRBD1. The CDR3 length is 15 residues. Germline loops: CDR1 SGHDN, CDR2 FVKESK. V lost 4 bases, J lost 5 bases, and 8 bases stayed unmatched. CDR3: CASSPLDRGGYGYTF. CDR3 DNA sequence: TGTGCCAGCAGCCCTTTGGACAGGGGCGGGTATGGCTACACCTTC.